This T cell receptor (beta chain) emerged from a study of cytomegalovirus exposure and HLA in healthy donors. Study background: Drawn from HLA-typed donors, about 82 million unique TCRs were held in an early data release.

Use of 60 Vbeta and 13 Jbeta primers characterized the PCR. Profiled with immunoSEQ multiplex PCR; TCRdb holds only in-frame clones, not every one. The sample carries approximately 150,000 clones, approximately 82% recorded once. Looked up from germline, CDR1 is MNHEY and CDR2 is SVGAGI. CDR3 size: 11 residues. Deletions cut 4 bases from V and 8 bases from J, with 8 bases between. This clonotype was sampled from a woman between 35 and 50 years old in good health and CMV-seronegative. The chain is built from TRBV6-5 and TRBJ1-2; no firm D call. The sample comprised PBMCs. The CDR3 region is CASSFTKGYTF. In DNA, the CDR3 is TGTGCCAGCAGTTTCACAAAAGGCTACACCTTC.